This T cell receptor beta chain was sequenced during a study of blood T cell repertoires in COVID-19. Study details: Symptom resolution, clearance, or two negative PCRs marked donors in Cohort 3 as recovered.

Germline CDR1 is SGHAT and CDR2 is FQNNGV. The CDR3 runs 13 residues. V was trimmed by 1 base and J by 8 bases, leaving 11 bases between them. Which cohort a participant joined came from the clinical history participants gave. Produced via immunoSEQ multiplex PCR; TCRdb's table is partial and in-frame only. The sample contains roughly 200,000 clones, about 88% of which appear only once. The chain employs TRBV11-2 and TRBJ1-1; D not resolved. This TCR was recovered from a woman in her thirties or forties in a cohort exposed to, infected with or recovered from COVID-19 (not recorded which). Sequencing input: PBMCs or T cells enriched from blood (not recorded which). CDR3: CASSLGTGSEAFF. In DNA form, the CDR3 reads TGTGCCAGCAGCTTAGGCACGGGTTCAGAAGCTTTCTTT.